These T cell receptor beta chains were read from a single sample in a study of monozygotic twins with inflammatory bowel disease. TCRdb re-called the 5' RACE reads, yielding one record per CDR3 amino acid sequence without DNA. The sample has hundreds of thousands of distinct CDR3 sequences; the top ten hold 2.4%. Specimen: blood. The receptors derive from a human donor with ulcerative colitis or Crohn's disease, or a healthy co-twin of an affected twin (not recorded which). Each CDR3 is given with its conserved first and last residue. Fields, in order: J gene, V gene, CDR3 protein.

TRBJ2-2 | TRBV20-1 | CSASGVSGVSGELFF
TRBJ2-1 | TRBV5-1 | CASSLAGTGTHNEQFF
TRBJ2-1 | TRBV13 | CASSFGGISYNEQFF
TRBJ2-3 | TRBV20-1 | CSARGLAGKGDTQYF
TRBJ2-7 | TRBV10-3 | CAISDTSSYEQYF
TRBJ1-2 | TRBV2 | CASSEAPSRGYGYTF
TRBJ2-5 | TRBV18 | CASSAQGARETQYF
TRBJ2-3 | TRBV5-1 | CASGNGGNTDTQYF
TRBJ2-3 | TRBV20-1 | CSASREGQGRNTQYF
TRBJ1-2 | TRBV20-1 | CSARGSGDGGYGYTF
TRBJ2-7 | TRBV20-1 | CSASFAGGAEQYF
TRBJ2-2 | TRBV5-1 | CASSLGRVNTGELFF
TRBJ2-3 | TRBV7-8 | CASSSSLVSTDTQYF
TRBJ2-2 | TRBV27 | CASSPGTSGTGELFF
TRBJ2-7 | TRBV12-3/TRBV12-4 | CASSSPRTSGSPLTYEQYF
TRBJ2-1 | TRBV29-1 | CSVEEIWGERINEQFF
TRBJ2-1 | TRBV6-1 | CASRQGLAGDNEQFF
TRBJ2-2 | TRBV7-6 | CASSLSSGGYTGELFF
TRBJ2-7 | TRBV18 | CASSPRDSTYEQYF
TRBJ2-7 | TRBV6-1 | CASIRLAGSSYEQYF
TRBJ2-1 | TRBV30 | CAWGLVVNEQFF
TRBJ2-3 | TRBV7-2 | CAWATPTDRTQYF
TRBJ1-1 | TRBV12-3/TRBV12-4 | CASRLRRDRNTEAFF
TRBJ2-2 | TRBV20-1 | CSVGRGTGELFF
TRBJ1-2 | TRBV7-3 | CASSLWGGSDYGYTF
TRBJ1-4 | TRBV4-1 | CASSRSHATNEKLFF
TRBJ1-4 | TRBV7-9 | CASSRDRATNEKLFF
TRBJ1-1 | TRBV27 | CASSFWTGGEAFF
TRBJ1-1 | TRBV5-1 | CASSLSTGSAEAFF
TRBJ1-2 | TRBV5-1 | CASSPREPYGYTF
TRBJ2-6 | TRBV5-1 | CASSLAQTGSSGANVLTF
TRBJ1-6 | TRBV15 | CATSRGLGGSYNSPLHF
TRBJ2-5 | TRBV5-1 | CASSIDRVEETQYF
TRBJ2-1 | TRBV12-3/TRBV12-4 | CASSSTNGPSEQFF
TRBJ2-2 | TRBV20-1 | CSVTGHSNTGELFF
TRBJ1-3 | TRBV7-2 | CASTLHGGSGNTIYF
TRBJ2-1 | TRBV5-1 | CASSLKQEGRGSYNEQFF
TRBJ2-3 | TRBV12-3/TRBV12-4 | CASSLAPKTDTQYF
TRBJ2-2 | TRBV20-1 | CSPIGLRNIGELFF
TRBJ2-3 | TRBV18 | CASSFQRGTNTDTQYF
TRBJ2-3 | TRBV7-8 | CASLLNSGRAGDTQYF
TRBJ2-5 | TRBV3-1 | CASSQPYGPAYQETQYF
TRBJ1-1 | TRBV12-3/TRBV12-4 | CASTPGSLDTEAFF
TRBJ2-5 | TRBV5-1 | CASSSTGTGGLETQYF
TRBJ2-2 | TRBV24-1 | CATATPSTGELFF
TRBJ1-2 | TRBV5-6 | CASTLRGQGGYGYTF
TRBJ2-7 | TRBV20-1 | CSARDSGGADEQYF
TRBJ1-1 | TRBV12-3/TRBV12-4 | CASSSDSGLAEAFF
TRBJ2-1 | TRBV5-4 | CASSLGGQVYNEQFF
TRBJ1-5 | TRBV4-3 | CASSQEGTGNQPQHF
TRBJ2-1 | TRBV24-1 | CATTWANEQFF
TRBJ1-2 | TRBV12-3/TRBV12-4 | CASSPHMNYGYTF
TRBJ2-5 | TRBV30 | CAWSVTGGLETQYF
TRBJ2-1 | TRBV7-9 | CASSFGGSSYNEQFF
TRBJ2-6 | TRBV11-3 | CASSSSQGANVLTF
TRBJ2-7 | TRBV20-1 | CSARSPPSSEYYEQYF
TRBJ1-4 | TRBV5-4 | CASSRAGPRNEKLFF
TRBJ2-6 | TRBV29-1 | CSVTGSGANVLTF